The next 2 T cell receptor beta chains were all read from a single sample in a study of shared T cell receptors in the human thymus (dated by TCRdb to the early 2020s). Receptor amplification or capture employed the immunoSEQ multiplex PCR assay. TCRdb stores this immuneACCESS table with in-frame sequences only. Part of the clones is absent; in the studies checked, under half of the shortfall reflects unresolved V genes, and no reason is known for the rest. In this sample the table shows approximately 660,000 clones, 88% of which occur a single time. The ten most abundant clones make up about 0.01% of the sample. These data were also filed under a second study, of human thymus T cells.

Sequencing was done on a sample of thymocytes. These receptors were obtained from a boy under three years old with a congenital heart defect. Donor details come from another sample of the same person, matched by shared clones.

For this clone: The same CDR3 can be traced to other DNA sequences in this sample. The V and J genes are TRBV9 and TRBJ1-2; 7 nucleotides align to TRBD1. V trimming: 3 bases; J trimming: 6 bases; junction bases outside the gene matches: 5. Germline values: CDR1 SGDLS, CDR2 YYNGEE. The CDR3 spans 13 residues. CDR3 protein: CASSGGGADGYTF. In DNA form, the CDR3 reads TGTGCCAGCAGCGGAGGGGGCGCAGATGGCTACACCTTC.

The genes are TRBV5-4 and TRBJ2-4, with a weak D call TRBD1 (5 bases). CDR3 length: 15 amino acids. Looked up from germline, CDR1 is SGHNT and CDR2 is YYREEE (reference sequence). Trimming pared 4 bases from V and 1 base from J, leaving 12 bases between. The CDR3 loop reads CASSRREGAKNIQYF. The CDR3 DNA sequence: TGTGCCAGCAGCCGCAGGGAAGGGGCCAAAAACATTCAGTACTTC.